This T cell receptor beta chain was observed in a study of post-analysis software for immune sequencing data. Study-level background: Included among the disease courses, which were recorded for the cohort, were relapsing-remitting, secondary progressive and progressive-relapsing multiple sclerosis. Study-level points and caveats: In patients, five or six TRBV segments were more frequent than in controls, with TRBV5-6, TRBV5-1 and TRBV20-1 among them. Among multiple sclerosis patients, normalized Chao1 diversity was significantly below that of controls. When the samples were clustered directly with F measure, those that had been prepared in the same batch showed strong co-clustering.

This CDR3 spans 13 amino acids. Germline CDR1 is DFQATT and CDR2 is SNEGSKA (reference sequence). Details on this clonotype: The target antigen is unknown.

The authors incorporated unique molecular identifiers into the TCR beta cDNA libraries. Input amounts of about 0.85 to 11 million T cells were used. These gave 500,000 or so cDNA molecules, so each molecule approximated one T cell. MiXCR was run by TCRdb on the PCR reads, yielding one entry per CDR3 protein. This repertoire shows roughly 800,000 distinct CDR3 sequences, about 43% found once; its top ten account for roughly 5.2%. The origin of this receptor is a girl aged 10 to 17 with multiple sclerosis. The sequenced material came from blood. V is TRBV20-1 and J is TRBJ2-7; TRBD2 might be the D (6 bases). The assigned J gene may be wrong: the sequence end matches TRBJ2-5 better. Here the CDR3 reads CSARWEVQETQYF. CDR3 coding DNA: TGCAGTGCCAGGTGGGAGGTGCAAGAGACCCAGTACTTC.